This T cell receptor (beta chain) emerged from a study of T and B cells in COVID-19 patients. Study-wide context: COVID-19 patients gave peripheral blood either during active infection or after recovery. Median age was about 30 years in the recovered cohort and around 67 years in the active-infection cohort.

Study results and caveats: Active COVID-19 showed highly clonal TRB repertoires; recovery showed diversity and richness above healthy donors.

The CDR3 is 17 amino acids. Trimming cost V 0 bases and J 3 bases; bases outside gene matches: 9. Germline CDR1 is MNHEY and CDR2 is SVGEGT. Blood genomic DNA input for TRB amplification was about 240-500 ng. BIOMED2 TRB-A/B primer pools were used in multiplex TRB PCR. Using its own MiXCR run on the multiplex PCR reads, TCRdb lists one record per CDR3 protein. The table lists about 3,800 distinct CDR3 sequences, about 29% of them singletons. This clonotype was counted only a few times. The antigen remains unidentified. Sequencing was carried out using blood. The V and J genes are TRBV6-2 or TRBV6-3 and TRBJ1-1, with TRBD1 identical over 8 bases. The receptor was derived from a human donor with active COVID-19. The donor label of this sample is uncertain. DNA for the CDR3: TGTGCCAGCAGTTACTCGGACAGGGCACGTGGGGACACTGAAGCTTTCTTT. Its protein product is CASSYSDRARGDTEAFF.